The sequence of this T cell receptor beta chain was determined in a study of blood T cell repertoires in COVID-19. About this clone: This sample includes further DNA sequences coding for the same CDR3.

Germline V gene sequence: CDR1 MDHEN, CDR2 SYDVKM. V was clipped by 10 bases and J by 0 bases, with 13 bases between them. The CDR3 loop spans 13 amino acids. Sequenced by immunoSEQ multiplex PCR; TCRdb stores in-frame clones only, minus some. The sample lists roughly 250,000 clones, roughly nine tenths occurring once. This sequence originates from a woman between 18 and 30 years old who had recovered from COVID-19. V usage is TRBV28 and J usage is TRBJ2-7; D unclear. The sequenced sample consisted of PBMCs or T cells enriched from blood (not recorded which). This CDR3 is CAIQFGSSYEQYF. The CDR3 coding sequence is TGTGCCATACAGTTTGGGTCCTCCTACGAGCAGTACTTC.